This is a list of T cell receptor beta chains from one sample in a study of cytomegalovirus exposure and HLA in healthy donors. Produced via immunoSEQ multiplex PCR; TCRdb's table is partial and in-frame only. The table lists tens of thousands of clones, approximately 78% of them singletons. The sequenced sample consisted of PBMCs. Receptors were obtained from a woman between 35 and 50 years old in good health and CMV-seropositive. Each CDR3 is given with its conserved first and last residue. The order of the fields is J gene, clone size, D gene, V gene, CDR3 length, CDR3 DNA, CDR3 protein. The D gene is left open where the match is weak. Size is stated for part of the rows, as once, few or many counts, or as a class when the clone is expanded.

TRBJ2-1 | NA | NA | TRBV9 | 15 | TGTGCCAGCAGCGTATTGAGCGGATCCTACAATGAGCAGTTCTTC | CASSVLSGSYNEQFF
TRBJ2-5 | once | TRBD2 | TRBV7-9 | 15 | TGTGCCAGCAGCTTAAACCCGGGAGGGGGAGAGACCCAGTACTTC | CASSLNPGGGETQYF
TRBJ2-5 | NA | TRBD2 | TRBV5-6 | 16 | TGTGCCAGCAGCTTGGTTACTAGCGGAAGGGGAAAGACCCAGTACTTC | CASSLVTSGRGKTQYF
TRBJ1-3 | NA | NA | TRBV19 | 15 | TGTGCCAGTAGTATAACAGGGACCTCTGGAAACACCATATATTTT | CASSITGTSGNTIYF
TRBJ2-7 | NA | TRBD1 | TRBV12-5 | 18 | TGTGCTAGTGGTTTGGTACCTTCGGGGACAGGGGGCCCCGAGGAGCAGTACTTC | CASGLVPSGTGGPEEQYF
TRBJ2-3 | few | TRBD2 | TRBV6-6 | 14 | TGTGCCAGCAGTTGGCTAGCGGGCACAGATACGCAGTATTTT | CASSWLAGTDTQYF
TRBJ2-7 | NA | TRBD2 | TRBV6-5 | 14 | TGTGCCAGCAGTACTAGCGGGGGATCCTACGAGCAGTACTTC | CASSTSGGSYEQYF
TRBJ1-2 | NA | TRBD1 | TRBV9 | 14 | TGTGCCAGCAGCGCCGCGAGGGCACAGGGGGGCTACACCTTC | CASSAARAQGGYTF
TRBJ1-4 | NA | NA | TRBV11-3 | 13 | TGTGCCAGCAGCTCAGGGGCCGTTGAAAAACTGTTTTTT | CASSSGAVEKLFF
TRBJ2-1 | NA | TRBD1 | TRBV18 | 15 | TGTGCCAGCTCACCAACCGGGACAGGTTACAATGAGCAGTTCTTC | CASSPTGTGYNEQFF
TRBJ2-2 | NA | NA | TRBV7-3 | 13 | TGTGCCAGCAGCCCGGCGGGCACCGGGGAGCTGTTTTTT | CASSPAGTGELFF
TRBJ2-7 | NA | TRBD1 | TRBV5-6 | 13 | TGTGCCAGCAGCTTGGGGGACAGCAGCGAGCAGTACTTC | CASSLGDSSEQYF
TRBJ2-3 | NA | TRBD2 | TRBV18 | 14 | TGTGCCAGCTGCCTAGCGGGAGGCACAGATACGCAGTATTTT | CASCLAGGTDTQYF
TRBJ1-4 | NA | NA | TRBV21-1 | 19 | TGTGCCAGCAGAAAAATCTCGACAGGGTGGGATGCAACTAATGAAAAACTGTTTTTT | CASRKISTGWDATNEKLFF
TRBJ1-1 | few | NA | TRBV19 | 15 | TGTGCCAGTAGTATGGCCGGCAGGATGAACACTGAAGCTTTCTTT | CASSMAGRMNTEAFF
TRBJ2-1 | once | NA | TRBV7-3 | 13 | TGTGCCAGCAGCTTCGGGATCGACAATGAGCAGTTCTTC | CASSFGIDNEQFF
TRBJ2-7 | NA | TRBD1 | TRBV19 | 15 | TGTGCCAGTAGTACCCAGACAGGGCCGATTTACGAGCAGTACTTC | CASSTQTGPIYEQYF
TRBJ2-7 | NA | TRBD1 | TRBV12-5 | 13 | TGTGCTAGCAGGGGGACAGGGTTACACGAGCAGTACTTC | CASRGTGLHEQYF
TRBJ1-3 | NA | NA | TRBV5-5 | 16 | TGTGCCAGCAGCTTCACAGGGACACCCTCTGGAAACACCATATATTTT | CASSFTGTPSGNTIYF
TRBJ2-7 | NA | TRBD2 | TRBV19 | 18 | TGTGCCAGTAGTATAGAGGCCCTCGGCGGGAGGGCTCACTACGAGCAGTACTTC | CASSIEALGGRAHYEQYF
TRBJ1-1 | few | NA | TRBV14 | 15 | TGTGCCAGCAGCCAAAACTGGGGGGAGAACACTGAAGCTTTCTTT | CASSQNWGENTEAFF
TRBJ1-5 | NA | NA | TRBV28 | 14 | TGTGCCAGCCTCTCGGGGGGGGGCAATCAGCCCCAGCATTTT | CASLSGGGNQPQHF
TRBJ1-2 | few | NA | TRBV6-1 | 14 | TGTGCCAGCAGCGTCCCCCCCCCGAACTATGGCTACACCTTC | CASSVPPPNYGYTF
TRBJ2-5 | NA | TRBD1 | TRBV28 | 15 | TGTGCCAGCAGTTCGACAGGGGATAACCAAGAGACCCAGTACTTC | CASSSTGDNQETQYF
TRBJ2-3 | NA | NA | TRBV27 | 12 | TGTGCCAGCGGCCTTTACACAGATACGCAGTATTTT | CASGLYTDTQYF
TRBJ2-1 | NA | TRBD2 | TRBV7-9 | 17 | TGTTCCAGCAGCTTAAGAGCGGGAGAAGTTCTGGGCAATGAGCAGTTCTTC | CSSSLRAGEVLGNEQFF
TRBJ2-7 | few | NA | TRBV28 | 11 | TGTGCCAGCACCTCACGGCGGGAGCAGTACTTC | CASTSRREQYF
TRBJ1-1 | NA | TRBD1 | TRBV29-1 | 14 | TGCAGCGTTGAAAGACAGGGGGGGAACACTGAAGCTTTCTTT | CSVERQGGNTEAFF
TRBJ2-1 | few | NA | TRBV5-6 | 14 | TGTGCCAGCAGCCTGAGACTAGTTTACAATGAGCAGTTCTTC | CASSLRLVYNEQFF
TRBJ2-7 | NA | TRBD1 | TRBV27 | 15 | TGTGCCAGCAGTTCAAGGGGACAGCTCCTGAACGAGCAGTACTTC | CASSSRGQLLNEQYF
TRBJ2-3 | NA | TRBD2 | TRBV7-9 | 16 | TGTGCCAGCAGCCCACAGCTAGCGGAGAGCACAGATACGCAGTATTTT | CASSPQLAESTDTQYF
TRBJ2-6 | NA | NA | TRBV28 | 14 | TGTGCCAGCGCGCCCTACTCTGGGGCCAACGTCCTGACTTTC | CASAPYSGANVLTF
TRBJ2-6 | NA | NA | TRBV9 | 15 | TGTGCCAGCAGCGTAGGTATCTCTGGGGCCAACGTCCTGACTTTC | CASSVGISGANVLTF
TRBJ2-3 | NA | TRBD2 | TRBV6-5 | 13 | TGTGCCAGCAGTTGGAATGGACTAGCGACGCAGTATTTT | CASSWNGLATQYF
TRBJ1-2 | once | NA | TRBV9 | 13 | TGTGCCAGCAACAATGGGGAGTACTATGGCTACACCTTC | CASNNGEYYGYTF
TRBJ2-6 | many | NA | TRBV27 | 18 | TGTGCCAGCAGAACTGCCGGAACAGGATCCTCTGGGGCCAACGTCCTGACTTTC | CASRTAGTGSSGANVLTF
TRBJ2-7 | NA | NA | TRBV11-2 | 18 | TGTGCCAGCAGCTTACTCCCGGTCCTTAGCGGCAGCTCCTACGAGCAGTACTTC | CASSLLPVLSGSSYEQYF
TRBJ2-3 | once | NA | TRBV27 | 17 | TGTGCCAGCAGTTTCAGATTAAAGGGAGGTTTCTCAGATACGCAGTATTTT | CASSFRLKGGFSDTQYF
TRBJ2-7 | NA | TRBD2 | TRBV5-6 | 15 | TGTGCCAGCAGACGGACTAGCGGGAGAACCAACGAGCAGTACTTC | CASRRTSGRTNEQYF
TRBJ2-6 | NA | NA | TRBV28 | 17 | TGTGCCAGCAGTTTCCGACCTACAGGATCTGGGGCCAACGTCCTGACTTTC | CASSFRPTGSGANVLTF
TRBJ1-5 | NA | TRBD1 | TRBV29-1 | 14 | TGCAGTGCTGCGACAGGGGGCGTGGATCAGCCCCAGCATTTT | CSAATGGVDQPQHF
TRBJ2-5 | NA | NA | TRBV7-2 | 13 | TGTGCCAGCAGCCGCGAAATTAAAGAGACCCAGTACTTC | CASSREIKETQYF
TRBJ1-1 | NA | NA | TRBV7-2 | 14 | TGTGCCAGCAGCGAAAAGAGGGTACAGACTGAAGCTTTCTTT | CASSEKRVQTEAFF
TRBJ2-5 | NA | TRBD2 | TRBV7-7 | 15 | TGTGCTAGCAGCCCCGGGACTAGCGATACTGAGACCCAGTACTTC | CASSPGTSDTETQYF
TRBJ2-3 | NA | NA | TRBV19 | 12 | TGTGCCAGTAGTATTACAGGGAGTACGCAGTATTTT | CASSITGSTQYF
TRBJ2-3 | NA | TRBD1 | TRBV11-1 | 15 | TGTGCCAGCAGCTCCGGGACAGGCCCCACAGATACGCAGTATTTT | CASSSGTGPTDTQYF
TRBJ1-1 | NA | TRBD1 | TRBV18 | 14 | TGTGCCAGCTCATCGCAGGGGGTGAACACTGAAGCTTTCTTT | CASSSQGVNTEAFF
TRBJ2-2 | NA | NA | TRBV14 | 16 | TGTGCCAGCAGTCAGAACCTAGCGAAGGCGACCGGGGAGCTGTTTTTT | CASSQNLAKATGELFF